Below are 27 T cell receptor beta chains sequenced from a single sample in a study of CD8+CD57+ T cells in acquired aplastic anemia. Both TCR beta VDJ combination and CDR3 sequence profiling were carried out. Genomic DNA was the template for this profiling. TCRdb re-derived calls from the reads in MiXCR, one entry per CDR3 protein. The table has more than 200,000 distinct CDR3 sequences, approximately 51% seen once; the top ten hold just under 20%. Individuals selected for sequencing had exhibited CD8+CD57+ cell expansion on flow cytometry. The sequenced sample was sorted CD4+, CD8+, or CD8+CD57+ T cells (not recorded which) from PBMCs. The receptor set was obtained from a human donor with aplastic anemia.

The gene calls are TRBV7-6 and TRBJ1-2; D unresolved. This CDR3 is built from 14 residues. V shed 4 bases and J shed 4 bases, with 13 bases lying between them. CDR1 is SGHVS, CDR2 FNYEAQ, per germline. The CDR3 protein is CASSSLGVSYGYTF. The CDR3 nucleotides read TGTGCCAGCAGCTCTCTCGGGGTCTCCTATGGCTACACCTTC.

The CDR3 region has the DNA TGTGCCAGCAGTCCGGCGACCGGCTACACCTTC. Residues: CASSPATGYTF. V is TRBV12-3 or TRBV12-4 and J is TRBJ1-2; D gene ambiguous. Trimming cost V 5 bases and J 8 bases, with 9 bases left between them. The CDR3 is 11 residues long.

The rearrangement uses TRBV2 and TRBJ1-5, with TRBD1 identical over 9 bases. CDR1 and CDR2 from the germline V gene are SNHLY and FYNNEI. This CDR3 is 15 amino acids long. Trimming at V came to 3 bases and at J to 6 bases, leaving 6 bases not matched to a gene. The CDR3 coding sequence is TGTGCCAGCAGTGACTCGGGACAGGGAGTTCAGCCCCAGCATTTT. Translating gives CASSDSGQGVQPQHF.

The CDR3 protein is CASSKGNGELFF. The CDR3 bases are TGTGCCAGCAGCAAGGGGAACGGGGAGCTGTTTTTT. J is TRBJ2-2 and V is TRBV7-3; tentatively, D is TRBD1 (5 bases). From germline, CDR1 is SGHTA and CDR2 FQGTGA. The CDR3 spans 12 residues. Trimming removed 5 bases at V and 7 bases at J, with 8 bases between. Full variable domain (outside the CDR3, taken from reference TRBV7-3 and TRBJ2-2): GAGVSQTPSNKVTEKGKYVELRCDPISGHTALYWYRQSLGQGPEFLIYFQGTGAADDSGLPNDRFFAVRPEGSVSTLKIQRTERGDSAVYLCASSKGNGELFFGEGSRLTVL.

The CDR3 loop is CASSEGGGDRLQSGNTIYF. The CDR3 region has the DNA TGTGCCAGCAGTGAAGGAGGGGGCGACAGGCTCCAATCTGGAAACACCATATATTTT. V and J are TRBV6-1 and TRBJ1-3; 7 bases align to TRBD1. Per germline, CDR1 MNHNS and CDR2 SASEGT. The CDR3 loop spans 19 amino acids. Trimming took 1 base from V and 1 from J; bases not matched to a gene: 13.

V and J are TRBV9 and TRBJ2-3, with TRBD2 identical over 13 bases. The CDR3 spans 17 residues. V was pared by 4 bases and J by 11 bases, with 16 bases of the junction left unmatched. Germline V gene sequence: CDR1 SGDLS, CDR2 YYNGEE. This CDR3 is CASSSPTGLAGYNEQYF. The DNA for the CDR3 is TGTGCCAGCAGCTCCCCTACGGGACTAGCGGGGTACAATGAGCAGTATTTT. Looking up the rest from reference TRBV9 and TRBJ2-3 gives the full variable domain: DSGVTQTPKHLITATGQRVTLRCSPRSGDLSVYWYQQSLDQGLQFLIQYYNGEERAKGNILERFSAQQFPDLHSELNLSSLELGDSALYFCASSSPTGLAGYNEQYFGPGTRLTVL.

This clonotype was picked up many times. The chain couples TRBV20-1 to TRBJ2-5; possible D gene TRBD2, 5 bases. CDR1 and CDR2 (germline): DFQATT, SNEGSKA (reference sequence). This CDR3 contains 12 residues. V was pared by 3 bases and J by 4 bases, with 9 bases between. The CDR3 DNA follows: TGCAGTGCTAGGAGGGCCTCAGAGACCCAGTACTTC. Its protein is CSARRASETQYF.

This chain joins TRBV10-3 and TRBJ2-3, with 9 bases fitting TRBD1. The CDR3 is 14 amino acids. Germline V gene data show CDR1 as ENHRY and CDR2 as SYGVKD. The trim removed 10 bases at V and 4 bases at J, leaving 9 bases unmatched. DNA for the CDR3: TGTGCCAGCGGACGACAGGGGGGTCCAGATACGCAGTATTTT. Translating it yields CASGRQGGPDTQYF.

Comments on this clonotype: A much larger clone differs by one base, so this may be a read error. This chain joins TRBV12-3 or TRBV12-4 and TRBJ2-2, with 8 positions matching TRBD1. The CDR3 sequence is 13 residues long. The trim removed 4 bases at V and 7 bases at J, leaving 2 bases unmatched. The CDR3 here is CASSYGQGGELFF. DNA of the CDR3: TGTGCCAGCAGTTACGGACAGGGCGGGGAGCTGTTTTTT.

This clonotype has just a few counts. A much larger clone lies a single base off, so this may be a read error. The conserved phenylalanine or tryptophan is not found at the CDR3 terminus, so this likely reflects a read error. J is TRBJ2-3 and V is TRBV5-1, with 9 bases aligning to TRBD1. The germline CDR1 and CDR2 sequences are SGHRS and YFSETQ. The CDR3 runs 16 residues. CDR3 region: CASSFGGGQGEDTQYL. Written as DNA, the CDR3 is TGTGCCAGCAGCTTCGGTGGGGGACAGGGAGAAGATACGCAGTATCTT.

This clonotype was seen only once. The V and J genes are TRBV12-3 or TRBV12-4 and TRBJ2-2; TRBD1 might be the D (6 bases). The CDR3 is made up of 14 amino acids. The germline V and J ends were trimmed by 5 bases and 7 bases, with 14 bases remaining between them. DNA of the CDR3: TGTGCCAGCAGTCAACAGGGCCATAGCGGGGAGCTGTTTTTT. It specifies CASSQQGHSGELFF.

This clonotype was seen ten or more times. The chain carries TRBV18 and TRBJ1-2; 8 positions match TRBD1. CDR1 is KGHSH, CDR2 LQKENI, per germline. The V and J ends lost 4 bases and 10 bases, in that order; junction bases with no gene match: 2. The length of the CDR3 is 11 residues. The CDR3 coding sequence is TGTGCCAGCTCACTGGACAGGGCCTACACCTTC. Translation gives CASSLDRAYTF.

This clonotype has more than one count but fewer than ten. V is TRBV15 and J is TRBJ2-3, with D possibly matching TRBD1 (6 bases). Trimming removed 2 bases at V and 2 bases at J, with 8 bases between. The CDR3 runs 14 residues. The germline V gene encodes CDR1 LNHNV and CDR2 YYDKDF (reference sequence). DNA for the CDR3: TGTGCCACCAGCAGAAGGGACAACACAGATACGCAGTATTTT. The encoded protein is CATSRRDNTDTQYF.

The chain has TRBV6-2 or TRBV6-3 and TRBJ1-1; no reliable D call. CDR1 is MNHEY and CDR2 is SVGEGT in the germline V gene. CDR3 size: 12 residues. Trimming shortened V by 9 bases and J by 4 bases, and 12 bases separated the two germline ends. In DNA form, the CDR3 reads TGTGCCAGTCATGACCCTATCACTGAAGCTTTCTTT. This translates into CASHDPITEAFF.

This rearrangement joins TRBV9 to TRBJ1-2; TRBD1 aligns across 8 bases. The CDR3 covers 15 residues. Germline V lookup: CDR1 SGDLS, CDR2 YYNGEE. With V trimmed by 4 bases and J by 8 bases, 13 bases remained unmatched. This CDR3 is CASSYGDRGSGGYTF. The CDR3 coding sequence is TGTGCCAGCAGCTACGGCGACAGGGGAAGCGGCGGCTACACCTTC.

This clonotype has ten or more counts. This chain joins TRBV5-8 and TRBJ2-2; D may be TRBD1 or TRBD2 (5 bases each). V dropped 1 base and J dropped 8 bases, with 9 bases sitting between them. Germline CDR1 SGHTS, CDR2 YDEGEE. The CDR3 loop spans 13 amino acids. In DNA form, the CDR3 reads TGTGCCAGCAGCTTGTTGGGGGTAGGGGAGCTGTTTTTT. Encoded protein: CASSLLGVGELFF.

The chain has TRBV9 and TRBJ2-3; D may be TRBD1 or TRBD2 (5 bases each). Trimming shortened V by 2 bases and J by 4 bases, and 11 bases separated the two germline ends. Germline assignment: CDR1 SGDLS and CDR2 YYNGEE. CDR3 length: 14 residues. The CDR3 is CASSVGDGSDTQYF. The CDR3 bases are TGTGCCAGCAGCGTGGGGGATGGATCAGATACGCAGTATTTT.

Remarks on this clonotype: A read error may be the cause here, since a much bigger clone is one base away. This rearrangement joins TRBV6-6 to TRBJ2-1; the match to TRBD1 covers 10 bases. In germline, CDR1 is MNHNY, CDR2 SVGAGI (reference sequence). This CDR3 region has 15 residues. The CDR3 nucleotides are TGTGCCAGCAGTACGGGGACAGGGGTGTACAATGAGCAGTCCTTC. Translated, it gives CASSTGTGVYNEQSF.

CDR3 DNA: TGTGCCAGCATTCTAAACCCCCTTTTTACTATGGGCGAGCAGTACTTC. Protein product: CASILNPLFTMGEQYF. The chain employs TRBV6-1 and TRBJ2-7; D call uncertain. This CDR3 is built from 16 residues. Between the trimmed V and J ends, which lost 7 bases and 6 bases, there was a span of 25 bases. Germline values: CDR1 MNHNS, CDR2 SASEGT.

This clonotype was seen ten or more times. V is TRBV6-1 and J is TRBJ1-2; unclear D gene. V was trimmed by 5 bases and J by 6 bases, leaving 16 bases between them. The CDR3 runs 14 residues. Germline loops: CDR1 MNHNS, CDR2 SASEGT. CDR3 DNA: TGTGCCAGCAGTACACCCGGATGGACCGATGGCTACACCTTC. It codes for CASSTPGWTDGYTF.

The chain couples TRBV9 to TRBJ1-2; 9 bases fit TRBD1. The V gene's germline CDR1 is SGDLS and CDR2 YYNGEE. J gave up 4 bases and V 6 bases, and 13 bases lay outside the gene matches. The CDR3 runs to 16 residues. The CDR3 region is CASNQDTGGASYGYTF. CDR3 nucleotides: TGTGCCAGCAACCAAGATACAGGGGGCGCAAGCTATGGCTACACCTTC. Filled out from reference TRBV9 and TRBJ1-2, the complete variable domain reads DSGVTQTPKHLITATGQRVTLRCSPRSGDLSVYWYQQSLDQGLQFLIQYYNGEERAKGNILERFSAQQFPDLHSELNLSSLELGDSALYFCASNQDTGGASYGYTFGSGTRLTVV.

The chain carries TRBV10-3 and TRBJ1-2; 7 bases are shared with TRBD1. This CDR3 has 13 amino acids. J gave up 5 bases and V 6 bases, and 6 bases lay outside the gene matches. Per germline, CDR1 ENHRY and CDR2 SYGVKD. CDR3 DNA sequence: TGTGCCATCAGACCCCAGGGGGAGTATGGCTACACCTTC. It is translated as CAIRPQGEYGYTF.

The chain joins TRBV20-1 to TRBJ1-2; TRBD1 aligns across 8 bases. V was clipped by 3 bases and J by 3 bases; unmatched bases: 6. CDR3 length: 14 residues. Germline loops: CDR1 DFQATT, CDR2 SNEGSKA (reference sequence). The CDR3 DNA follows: TGCAGTGCTAGCACCTACAGGGGGGACTATGGCTACACCTTC. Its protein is CSASTYRGDYGYTF.

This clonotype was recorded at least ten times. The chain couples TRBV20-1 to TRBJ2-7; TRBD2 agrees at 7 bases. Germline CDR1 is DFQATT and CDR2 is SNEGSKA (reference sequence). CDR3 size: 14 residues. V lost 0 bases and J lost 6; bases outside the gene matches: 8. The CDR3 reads CSARDVRLASEQYF. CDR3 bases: TGCAGTGCTAGAGATGTCAGACTAGCATCCGAGCAGTACTTC.

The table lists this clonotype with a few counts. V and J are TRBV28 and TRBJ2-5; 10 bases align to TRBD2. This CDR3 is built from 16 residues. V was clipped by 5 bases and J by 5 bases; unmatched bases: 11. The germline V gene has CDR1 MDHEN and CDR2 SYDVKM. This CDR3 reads CASSLGLAVSLETQYF. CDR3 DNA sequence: TGTGCCAGCAGTCTCGGACTAGCGGTCAGTCTCGAGACCCAGTACTTC.

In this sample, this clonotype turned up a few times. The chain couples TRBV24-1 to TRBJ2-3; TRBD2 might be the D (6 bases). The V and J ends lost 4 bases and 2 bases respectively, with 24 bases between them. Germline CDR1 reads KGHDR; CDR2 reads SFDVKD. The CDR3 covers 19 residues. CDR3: CATSESRRGLGGFTDTQYF. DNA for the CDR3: TGTGCCACCAGTGAGAGCCGACGCGGTTTGGGGGGATTCACAGATACGCAGTATTTT.

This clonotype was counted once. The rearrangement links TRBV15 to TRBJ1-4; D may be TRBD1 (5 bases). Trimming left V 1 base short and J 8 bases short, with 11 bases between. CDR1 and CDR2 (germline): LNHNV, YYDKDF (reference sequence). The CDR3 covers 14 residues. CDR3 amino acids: CATSRVVQGEKLFF. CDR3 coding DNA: TGTGCCACCAGCAGAGTCGTCCAGGGAGAAAAACTGTTTTTT. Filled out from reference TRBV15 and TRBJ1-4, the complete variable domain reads DAMVIQNPRYQVTQFGKPVTLSCSQTLNHNVMYWYQQKSSQAPKLLFHYYDKDFNNEADTPDNFQSRRPNTSFCFLDIRSPGLGDTAMYLCATSRVVQGEKLFFGSGTQLSVL.